The clone carrying this TCR beta chain was counted ten times or more. The antigen is not known. The junction had 5 bases not matched to a gene; V was cut back by 8 bases and J by 4 bases. Looked up from germline, CDR1 is DFQATT and CDR2 is SNEGSKA (reference sequence). This CDR3 has 12 amino acids. The TCR library protocol attached unique molecular identifiers to the individual cDNA molecules. TCRdb fed the 5' RACE reads into MiXCR, producing one record per CDR3 protein. This sample has over 25,000 distinct CDR3 sequences, with under 6.5% found just once. The data derive from a study of early T cells in non-severe SARS-CoV-2 infection. Across the whole study: Chains were unpaired, as sequencing was done on bulk RNA from unsorted whole blood. Study conclusions and caveats: Private and CD4 specificities were missed by VDJdb matching, which favored anti-spike CD8 responses.

V usage is TRBV20-1 and J usage is TRBJ1-2; 9 bases fit TRBD1. This TCR derives from an adult who was a healthcare worker with PCR-confirmed SARS-CoV-2 infection or an uninfected control (not recorded which). Sequenced sample: whole blood. For the CDR3, the DNA is TGCAGTACGGACAGGGGCGGCTATGGCTACACCTTC. Translation gives CSTDRGGYGYTF.